This TCR beta chain stems from a study of blood T cell repertoires in COVID-19. As for the study in general: Donors in the United States, Italy and Spain gave samples during acute or convalescent COVID-19.

Generated by immunoSEQ multiplex PCR, the TCRdb table keeps only in-frame clones and is missing some. The table includes 210,000 or so clones, over 75% detected once. Sequencing was performed on peripheral blood. The source is a woman between 40 and 50 years old who had recovered from COVID-19.

This chain's CDR3 is CASSLDRGSTDTQYF. The CDR3 bases are TGTGCCAGCAGCTTAGACAGGGGAAGCACAGATACGCAGTATTTT. The genes are TRBV7-3 and TRBJ2-3; 8 bases are a match to TRBD1. Looked up from germline, CDR1 is SGHTA and CDR2 is FQGTGA. V lost 2 bases, J lost 0 bases, and 1 base stayed unmatched. The CDR3 sequence is 15 residues long.